This T cell receptor (beta chain) was recorded in a study of T cells in Graves' hyperthyroidism and ophthalmopathy. The CDR3 consists of 15 residues. Looked up from germline, CDR1 is MNHNS and CDR2 is SASEGT. V shed 6 bases, J shed 4 bases, and the junction held 9 bases outside the gene matches. Amplified regions were TCR beta CDR3 sequences from RNA transcripts. TCR CDR3 underwent first-round RT-PCR with the HTBI primer set. TCRdb re-called the multiplex PCR reads with MiXCR, one entry per CDR3 protein. Of approximately 510,000 distinct CDR3 sequences in the sample, less than 25% are singletons; the top ten hold about a quarter.

The clonotype originates from a man aged 18 to 30 with Graves' hyperthyroidism. The sample comprised blood. The chain combines TRBV6-1 with TRBJ1-2; 9 bases agree with TRBD1. Written as DNA, the CDR3 is TGTGCCAGCAGGCAACCTGACAGGGGGGGCTATGGCTACACCTTC. Its translation: CASRQPDRGGYGYTF.